Listed here are 22 T cell receptor beta chains from one sample, sequenced in a study of blood T cell repertoires in COVID-19. The method was immunoSEQ multiplex PCR; TCRdb's version includes in-frame clones alone and lacks a portion of them. The repertoire consists of about 97,000 clones, with 85% to 90% occurring once and the leading ten covering 15%. The material sequenced was peripheral blood. The source of these receptors is a human donor in a cohort sampled during active COVID-19.

The rearrangement links TRBV6-5 to TRBJ1-6, with 9 nucleotides matching TRBD1. CDR1 is MNHEY, CDR2 SVGAGI, per germline. V lost 7 bases, J lost 13 bases, and 11 bases stayed unmatched. CDR3 size: 14 residues. The CDR3 is CASTGTGPSGPLHF. The CDR3 DNA reads TGTGCCAGCACTGGGACAGGGCCCTCGGGGCCCCTCCACTTT.

This rearrangement joins TRBV27 to TRBJ2-5, with TRBD2 matching over 13 bases. The V and J ends lost 5 bases and 3 bases, in that order; junction bases with no gene match: 12. CDR3 length: 18 amino acids. The germline V gene has CDR1 MNHEY and CDR2 SMNVEV (reference sequence). The CDR3 sequence is CASSVLAGGLWEKETQYF. In DNA form, the CDR3 reads TGTGCCAGCAGTGTACTAGCGGGAGGGCTCTGGGAAAAAGAGACCCAGTACTTC.

The rearrangement uses TRBV30 and TRBJ1-3, with D possibly matching TRBD1 (5 bases). CDR3 length: 14 residues. V was trimmed by 5 bases and J by 1 base, leaving 12 bases between them. Germline assignment: CDR1 GTSNPN and CDR2 SVGIG (reference sequence). CDR3 in DNA: TGTGCCTGGCTATGGGGCGATTCTGGAAACACCATATATTTT. Amino acids: CAWLWGDSGNTIYF.

The V and J genes are TRBV7-8 and TRBJ1-5; 8 nucleotides line up with TRBD1. The germline CDR1 and CDR2 sequences are SGHVS and FQNEAQ. Unmatched junction bases numbered 9, after V lost 2 bases and J lost 6 bases. The CDR3 is 16 residues long. The CDR3 coding sequence is TGTGCCAGCAGCTTATATATGGACAGGGATTTTCAGCCCCAGCATTTT. Its protein product is CASSLYMDRDFQPQHF.

The V gene is TRBV6-5, the J gene TRBJ2-7; 13 bases are shared with TRBD2. CDR3 size: 15 residues. The junction had 4 bases not matched to a gene; V was cut back by 6 bases and J by 2 bases. The germline gives CDR1 MNHEY, CDR2 SVGAGI. CDR3 in DNA: TGTGCCAGCAGCCCAGGACTAGCGGGGGCCTACGAGCAGTACTTC. Amino acid sequence: CASSPGLAGAYEQYF.

This chain connects TRBV3-1 (or the pseudogene TRBV3-2) to TRBJ2-2; 7 bases match TRBD1. Germline V CDR1 and CDR2: LGHDT, YNNKEL (reference sequence). The CDR3 runs 14 residues. V was clipped by 4 bases and J by 5 bases; unmatched bases: 4. CDR3 amino acids: CASSLGTATGELFF. The CDR3 bases are TGTGCCAGCAGCCTCGGGACAGCAACCGGGGAGCTGTTTTTT.

The chain couples TRBV27 to TRBJ1-1; possibly TRBD1 for D (6 bases). V was clipped by 7 bases and J by 0 bases, with 21 bases between them. The CDR3 has 17 amino acids. Looked up from germline, CDR1 is MNHEY and CDR2 is SMNVEV (reference sequence). DNA for the CDR3: TGTGCCAGCATTCCCTATTGGACAGAACCCATGAACACTGAAGCTTTCTTT. Translation gives CASIPYWTEPMNTEAFF.

The count of this clone is one. The J gene is TRBJ2-1, the V gene TRBV6-5, with 8 bases aligning to TRBD2. There are 15 residues in the CDR3. Germline V gives CDR1 MNHEY, CDR2 SVGAGI. With V trimmed by 6 bases and J by 8 bases, 12 bases remained unmatched. The CDR3, as DNA: TGTGCCAGCAGACTCGGCTCTAGCGGGTTCCATGAGCAGTTCTTC. This translates into CASRLGSSGFHEQFF.

The J gene is TRBJ1-1, the V gene TRBV5-1; D may be TRBD1 (6 bases). CDR3 size: 17 residues. With 2 bases removed from V and 1 base from J, the gap between germline ends came to 18 bases. Germline V gene lookup returns CDR1 SGHRS and CDR2 YFSETQ. The CDR3 reads CASSLPGQLNPNTEAFF. In DNA form, the CDR3 reads TGCGCCAGCAGCTTACCGGGACAACTCAACCCGAACACTGAAGCTTTCTTT.

This clone appeared once. The V call is TRBV4-1, the J call TRBJ2-7, with 8 bases fitting TRBD2. The germline V gene has CDR1 MGHRA and CDR2 YSYEKL. Losses at the gene ends were 4 bases for V and 0 bases for J; bases not matched to a gene: 8. The CDR3 length is 16 residues. The CDR3 region has the DNA TGCGCCAGCAGCCGAGGTTTACTAGCGGCCTCCTACGAGCAGTACTTC. Its protein product is CASSRGLLAASYEQYF.

The rearrangement links TRBV19 to TRBJ2-2; 8 bases agree with TRBD1. The CDR3 is 18 amino acids. Germline V gene data show CDR1 as LNHDA and CDR2 as SQIVND (reference sequence). V dropped 2 bases and J dropped 3; count of bases not matched to a gene: 11. CDR3 DNA sequence: TGTGCCAGTAGTATAACGGGACAGGTCCTTTGGGACACCGGGGAGCTGTTTTTT. This gives the protein CASSITGQVLWDTGELFF.

This chain connects TRBV20-1 to TRBJ1-4, with D hard to call. Germline values: CDR1 DFQATT, CDR2 SNEGSKA (reference sequence). The ends were cut back, 6 bases at V and 6 bases at J, with 8 bases in the middle. The CDR3 loop spans 11 amino acids. For the CDR3, the DNA is TGCAGTGCAGAACCAGATGAAAAACTGTTTTTT. Its translation is CSAEPDEKLFF.

The sample holds a few counts of this clone. The chain links TRBV11-2 to TRBJ2-2; D remains unclear. This CDR3 contains 13 residues. Trimming took 5 bases from V and 6 from J, leaving 10 bases between them. Germline CDR1 and CDR2: SGHAT and FQNNGV. The CDR3 spells CASSPLRAGELFF. CDR3 in DNA: TGTGCCAGCAGCCCACTACGGGCCGGGGAGCTGTTTTTT.

J is TRBJ2-7 and V is TRBV3-1 (or the pseudogene TRBV3-2); 10 bases line up with TRBD2. Germline CDR1 LGHDT, CDR2 YNNKEL (reference sequence). The CDR3 is made up of 17 amino acids. Trimming took 1 base from V and 2 from J; bases not matched to a gene: 8. This chain's CDR3 is CASSQASSGSTTYEQYF. The CDR3, as DNA: TGTGCCAGCAGCCAAGCTTCTAGCGGGAGTACCACCTACGAGCAGTACTTC.

The chain has TRBV5-6 and TRBJ1-3; no clear D. Germline CDR1 reads SGHDT; CDR2 reads YYEEEE. The CDR3 consists of 11 residues. V lost 2 bases and J 7 bases, leaving 4 bases between the germline ends. The CDR3, as DNA: TGTGCCAGCAGCTTTGGCAACACCATATATTTT. The encoded protein is CASSFGNTIYF.

The V and J genes are TRBV15 and TRBJ1-5; TRBD1 matches at 8 bases. The germline V gene encodes CDR1 LNHNV and CDR2 YYDKDF (reference sequence). J was trimmed by 2 bases and V by 2 bases; bases with no gene match: 2. The CDR3 consists of 15 residues. The CDR3 DNA reads TGTGCCACCAGCAGACGGGGACAGGGCAATCAGCCCCAGCATTTT. It codes for CATSRRGQGNQPQHF.

This clone was detected only once. The chain recombines TRBV2 with TRBJ2-5, with TRBD2 identical over 7 bases. Germline V CDR1 and CDR2: SNHLY, FYNNEI. CDR3 length: 14 amino acids. Trimming removed 3 bases from V and 5 bases from J; junction bases left unmatched: 6. CDR3 DNA: TGTGCCAGCAGTGATGCGGGAGTAGGGGAGACCCAGTACTTC. This encodes CASSDAGVGETQYF.

CDR3 in DNA: TGTGCCAGCAGCCAGACAGGGGTGCCCACTGAAGCTTTCTTT. Translated: CASSQTGVPTEAFF. The chain is built from TRBV13 and TRBJ1-1, with 8 bases lining up with TRBD1. The CDR3 covers 14 residues. Trimming at V came to 5 bases and at J to 4 bases, leaving 6 bases not matched to a gene. Per germline, CDR1 PRHDT and CDR2 FYEKMQ (reference sequence). Together with reference TRBV13 and TRBJ1-1, the CDR3 gives the full variable domain: AAGVIQSPRHLIKEKRETATLKCYPIPRHDTVYWYQQGPGQDPQFLISFYEKMQSDKGSIPDRFSAQQFSDYHSELNMSSLELGDSALYFCASSQTGVPTEAFFGQGTRLTVV.

J is TRBJ1-3 and V is TRBV24-1; D unresolved. The V gene's germline CDR1 is KGHDR and CDR2 SFDVKD. Deletions cut 5 bases from V and 0 bases from J, with 13 bases between. CDR3 length: 16 residues. As DNA, the CDR3 is TGTGCCACCAGTGGCGGCCAGCATTACTCTGGAAACACCATATATTTT. Its protein is CATSGGQHYSGNTIYF.

This rearrangement joins TRBV7-8 to TRBJ2-1, with 7 positions matching TRBD2. This CDR3 spans 15 amino acids. The ends lost 3 bases at V and 4 bases at J; junction bases unmatched: 6. Germline CDR1 reads SGHVS; CDR2 reads FQNEAQ. The CDR3 reads CASSFRDGGYNEQFF. CDR3 nucleotides: TGTGCCAGCAGCTTCCGTGACGGGGGGTACAATGAGCAGTTCTTC.

The CDR3, as DNA: TGTGCCAGCAGCCAAGGAACAGGGGGGGAGACCCAGTACTTC. This translates into CASSQGTGGETQYF. J is TRBJ2-5 and V is TRBV3-1 (or the pseudogene TRBV3-2), with TRBD1 matching over 8 bases. This CDR3 spans 14 amino acids. CDR1 and CDR2 (germline): LGHDT, YNNKEL (reference sequence). The ends lost 1 base at V and 5 bases at J; junction bases unmatched: 3.

This clone was counted a single time. The chain carries TRBV6-5 and TRBJ2-7; 9 positions match TRBD1. The CDR3 is 15 residues long. The trim removed 5 bases at V and 0 bases at J, leaving 5 bases unmatched. From germline, CDR1 is MNHEY and CDR2 SVGAGI. The CDR3 loop is CASSIPGQGSYEQYF. The CDR3, as DNA: TGTGCCAGCAGTATTCCGGGACAGGGCTCCTACGAGCAGTACTTC.